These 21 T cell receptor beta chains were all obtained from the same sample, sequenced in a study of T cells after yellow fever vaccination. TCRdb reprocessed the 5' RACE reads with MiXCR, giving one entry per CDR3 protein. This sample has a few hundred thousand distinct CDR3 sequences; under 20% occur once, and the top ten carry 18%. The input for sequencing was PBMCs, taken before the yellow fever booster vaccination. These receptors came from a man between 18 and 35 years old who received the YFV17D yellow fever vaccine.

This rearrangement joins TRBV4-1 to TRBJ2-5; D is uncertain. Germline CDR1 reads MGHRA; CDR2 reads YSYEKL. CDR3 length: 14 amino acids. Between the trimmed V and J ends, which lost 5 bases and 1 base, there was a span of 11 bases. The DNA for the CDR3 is TGCGCCAGCAGCGCACGGAGATTCCAAGAGACCCAGTACTTC. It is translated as CASSARRFQETQYF.

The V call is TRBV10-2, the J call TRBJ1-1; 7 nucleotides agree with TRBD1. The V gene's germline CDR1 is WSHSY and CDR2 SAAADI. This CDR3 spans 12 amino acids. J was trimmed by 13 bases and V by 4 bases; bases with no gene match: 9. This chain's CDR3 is CASSGQGRIVFF. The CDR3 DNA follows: TGCGCCAGCAGTGGACAGGGACGTATCGTTTTCTTT.

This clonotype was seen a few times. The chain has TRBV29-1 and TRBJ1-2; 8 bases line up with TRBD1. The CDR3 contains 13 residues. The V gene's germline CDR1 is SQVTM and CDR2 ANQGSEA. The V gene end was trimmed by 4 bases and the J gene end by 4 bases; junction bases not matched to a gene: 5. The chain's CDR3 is CSVGTGLTYGYTF. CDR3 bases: TGCAGCGTTGGGACAGGGTTGACCTATGGCTACACCTTC. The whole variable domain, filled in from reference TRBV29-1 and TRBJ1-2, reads SAVISQKPSRDICQRGTSLTIQCQVDSQVTMMFWYRQQPGQSLTLIATANQGSEATYESGFVIDKFPISRPNLTFSTLTVSNMSPEDSSIYLCSVGTGLTYGYTFGSGTRLTVV.

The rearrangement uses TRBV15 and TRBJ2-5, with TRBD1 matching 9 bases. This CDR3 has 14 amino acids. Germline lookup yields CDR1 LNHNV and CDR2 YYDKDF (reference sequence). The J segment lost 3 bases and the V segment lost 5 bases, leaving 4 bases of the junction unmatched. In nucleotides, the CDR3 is TGTGCCACCAGCCACCGGACAGGGGAAGAGACCCAGTACTTC. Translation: CATSHRTGEETQYF.

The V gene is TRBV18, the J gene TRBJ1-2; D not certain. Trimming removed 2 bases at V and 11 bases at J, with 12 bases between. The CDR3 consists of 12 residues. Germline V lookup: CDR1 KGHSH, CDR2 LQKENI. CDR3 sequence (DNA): TGTGCCAGCTCACCAGTCGGGATTGAGTACACCTTC. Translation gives CASSPVGIEYTF.

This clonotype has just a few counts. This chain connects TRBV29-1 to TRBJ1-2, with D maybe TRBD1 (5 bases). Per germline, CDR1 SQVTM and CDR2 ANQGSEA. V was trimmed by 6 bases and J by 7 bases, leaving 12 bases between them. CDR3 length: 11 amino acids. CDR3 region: CSVPQETGYTF. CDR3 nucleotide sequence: TGCAGCGTACCACAGGAGACTGGCTACACCTTC.

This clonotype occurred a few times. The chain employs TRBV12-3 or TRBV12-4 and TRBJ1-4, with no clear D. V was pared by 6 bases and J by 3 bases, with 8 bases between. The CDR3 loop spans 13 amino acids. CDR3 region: CASSPAPNEKLFF. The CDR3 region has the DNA TGTGCCAGCAGCCCCGCGCCTAATGAAAAACTGTTTTTT.

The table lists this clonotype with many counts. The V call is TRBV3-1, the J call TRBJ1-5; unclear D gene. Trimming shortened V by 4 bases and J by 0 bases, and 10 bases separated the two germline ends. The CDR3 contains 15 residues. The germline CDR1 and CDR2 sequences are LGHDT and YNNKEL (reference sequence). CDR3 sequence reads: CASSPGVNSNQPQHF. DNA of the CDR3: TGTGCCAGCAGCCCGGGAGTGAATAGCAATCAGCCCCAGCATTTT.

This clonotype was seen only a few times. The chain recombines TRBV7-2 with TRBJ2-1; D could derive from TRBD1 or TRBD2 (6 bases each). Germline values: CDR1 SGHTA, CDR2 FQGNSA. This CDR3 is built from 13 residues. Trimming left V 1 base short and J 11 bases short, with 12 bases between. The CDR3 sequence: CASSLEGRGQQFF. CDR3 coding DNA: TGTGCCAGCAGCTTAGAAGGCCGGGGGCAGCAGTTCTTC.

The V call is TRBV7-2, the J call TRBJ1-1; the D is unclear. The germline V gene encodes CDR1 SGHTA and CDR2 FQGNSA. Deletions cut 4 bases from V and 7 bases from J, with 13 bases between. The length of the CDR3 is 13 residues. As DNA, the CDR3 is TGTGCCAGCAGCTCCCGAGGGTGGTTTGAAGCTTTCTTT. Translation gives CASSSRGWFEAFF. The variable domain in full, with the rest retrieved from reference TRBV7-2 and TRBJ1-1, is GAGVSQSPSNKVTEKGKDVELRCDPISGHTALYWYRQSLGQGLEFLIYFQGNSAPDKSGLPSDRFSAERTGGSVSTLTIQRTQQEDSAVYLCASSSRGWFEAFFGQGTRLTVV.

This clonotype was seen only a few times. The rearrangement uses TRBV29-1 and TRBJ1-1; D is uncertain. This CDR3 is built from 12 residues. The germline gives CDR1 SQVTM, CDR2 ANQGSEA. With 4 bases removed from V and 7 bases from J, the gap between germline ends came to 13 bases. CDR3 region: CSVGPGRGEAFF. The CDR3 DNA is TGCAGCGTTGGCCCGGGAAGAGGTGAAGCTTTCTTT.

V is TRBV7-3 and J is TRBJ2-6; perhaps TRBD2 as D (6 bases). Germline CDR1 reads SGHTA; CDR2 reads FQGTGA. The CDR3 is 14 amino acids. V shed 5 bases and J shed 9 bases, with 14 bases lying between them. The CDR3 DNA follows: TGTGCCAGCAGCCCAAAGGGAGGAAGCAACGTCCTGACTTTC. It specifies CASSPKGGSNVLTF.

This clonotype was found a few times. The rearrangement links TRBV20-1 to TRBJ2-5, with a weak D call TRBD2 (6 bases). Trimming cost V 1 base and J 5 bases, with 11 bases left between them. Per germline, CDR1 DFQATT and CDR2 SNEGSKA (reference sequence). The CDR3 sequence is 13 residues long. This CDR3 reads CSARVVSGETQYF. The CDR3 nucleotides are TGCAGTGCTAGAGTAGTTAGCGGCGAGACCCAGTACTTC.

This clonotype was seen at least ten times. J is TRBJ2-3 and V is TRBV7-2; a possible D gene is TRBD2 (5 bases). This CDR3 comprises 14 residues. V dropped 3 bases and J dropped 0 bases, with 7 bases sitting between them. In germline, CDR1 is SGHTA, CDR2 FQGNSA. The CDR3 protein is CASSLTISTDTQYF. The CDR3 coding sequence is TGTGCCAGCAGCTTGACTATAAGCACAGATACGCAGTATTTT. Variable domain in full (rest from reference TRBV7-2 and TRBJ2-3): GAGVSQSPSNKVTEKGKDVELRCDPISGHTALYWYRQSLGQGLEFLIYFQGNSAPDKSGLPSDRFSAERTGGSVSTLTIQRTQQEDSAVYLCASSLTISTDTQYFGPGTRLTVL.

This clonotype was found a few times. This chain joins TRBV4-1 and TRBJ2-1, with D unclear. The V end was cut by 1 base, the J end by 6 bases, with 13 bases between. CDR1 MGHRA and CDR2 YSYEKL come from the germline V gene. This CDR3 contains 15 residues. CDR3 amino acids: CASSQAPNAPNEQFF. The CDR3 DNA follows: TGCGCCAGCAGCCAAGCCCCTAATGCTCCCAATGAGCAGTTCTTC.

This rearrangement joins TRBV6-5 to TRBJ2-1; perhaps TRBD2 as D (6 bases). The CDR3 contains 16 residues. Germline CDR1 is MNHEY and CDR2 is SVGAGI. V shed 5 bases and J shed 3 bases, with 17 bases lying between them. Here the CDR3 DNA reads TGTGCCAGCAGTCCGGATCCGGGGGACGGCTACAATGAGCAGTTCTTC. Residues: CASSPDPGDGYNEQFF.

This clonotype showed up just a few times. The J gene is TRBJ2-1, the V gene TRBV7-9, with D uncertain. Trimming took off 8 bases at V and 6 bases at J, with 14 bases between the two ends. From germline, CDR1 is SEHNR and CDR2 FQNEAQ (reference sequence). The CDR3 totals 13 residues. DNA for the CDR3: TGTGCCAGCTCCAGAGCTCCTCTCAATGAGCAGTTCTTC. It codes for CASSRAPLNEQFF.

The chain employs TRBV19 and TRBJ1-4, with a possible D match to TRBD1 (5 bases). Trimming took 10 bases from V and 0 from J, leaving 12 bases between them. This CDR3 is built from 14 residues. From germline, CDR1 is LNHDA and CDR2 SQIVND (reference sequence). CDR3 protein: CATKGTATNEKLFF. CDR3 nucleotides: TGTGCCACCAAAGGGACCGCAACTAATGAAAAACTGTTTTTT. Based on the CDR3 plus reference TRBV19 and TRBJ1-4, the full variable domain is DGGITQSPKYLFRKEGQNVTLSCEQNLNHDAMYWYRQDPGQGLRLIYYSQIVNDFQKGDIAEGYSVSREKKESFPLTVTSAQKNPTAFYLCATKGTATNEKLFFGSGTQLSVL.

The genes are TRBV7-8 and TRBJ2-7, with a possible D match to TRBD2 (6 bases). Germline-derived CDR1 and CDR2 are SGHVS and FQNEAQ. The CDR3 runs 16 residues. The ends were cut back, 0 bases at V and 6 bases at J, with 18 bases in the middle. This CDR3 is CASSLAEGRWVGEQYF. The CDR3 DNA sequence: TGTGCCAGCAGCTTAGCGGAGGGTCGTTGGGTGGGCGAGCAGTACTTC.

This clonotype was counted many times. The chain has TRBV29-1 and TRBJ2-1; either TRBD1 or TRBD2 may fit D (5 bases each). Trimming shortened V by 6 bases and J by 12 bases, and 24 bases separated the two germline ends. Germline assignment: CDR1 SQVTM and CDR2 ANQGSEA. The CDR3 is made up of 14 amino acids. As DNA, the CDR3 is TGCAGCGTGTCCCGGGACCCGCTCACTGGCGGGCAGTTCTTC. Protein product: CSVSRDPLTGGQFF.

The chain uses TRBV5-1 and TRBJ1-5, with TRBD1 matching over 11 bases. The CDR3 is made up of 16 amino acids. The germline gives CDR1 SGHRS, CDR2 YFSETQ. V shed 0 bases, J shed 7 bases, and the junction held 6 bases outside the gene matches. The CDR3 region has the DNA TGCGCCAGCAGCTTGGGGACAGGGGGCTCGGGGCAGCCCCAGCATTTT. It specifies CASSLGTGGSGQPQHF.